Listed below are T cell receptor beta chains from one sample, sequenced in a study of blood T cell repertoires in COVID-19. Sequencing used immunoSEQ multiplex PCR; TCRdb keeps in-frame clones, though not all of them. The data show approximately 180,000 clones, with around 85% seen just once and more than 3% held by the top ten. Specimen: peripheral blood. All receptors come from a man aged 60 to 75 with acute or convalescent COVID-19. Both conserved end residues are part of each CDR3. Fields, in order: D gene, V gene, clone size, J gene, CDR3 protein, CDR3 DNA. The D gene is left open where the match is weak. The listing skips clone size in some rows; elsewhere it reads once, few, many or a size class.

NA	TRBV28	NA	TRBJ1-3	CASSQGPGNTIYF	TGTGCCAGCAGTCAGGGCCCTGGAAACACCATATATTTT
TRBD1	TRBV7-9	NA	TRBJ1-1	CASSLGQGVKTEAFF	TGTGCCAGCAGCTTGGGACAGGGCGTGAAAACTGAAGCTTTCTTT
NA	TRBV7-9	NA	TRBJ2-1	CASYEVSSYNEQFF	TGTGCCAGCTACGAGGTGAGCTCCTACAATGAGCAGTTCTTC
NA	TRBV6-1	NA	TRBJ2-5	CASSEFVEGSETQYF	TGTGCCAGCAGTGAATTCGTCGAGGGTTCGGAGACCCAGTACTTC
NA	TRBV27	NA	TRBJ1-5	CASSPSGGTVGPQHF	TGTGCCAGCAGTCCGTCCGGGGGGACCGTGGGGCCCCAGCATTTT
NA	TRBV7-2	NA	TRBJ1-2	CASSSWGLGYTF	TGTGCCAGCAGCTCCTGGGGCCTTGGCTACACCTTC
TRBD1	TRBV28	NA	TRBJ1-5	CAILAGTGVTQPQHF	TGTGCCATACTCGCCGGGACAGGGGTAACTCAGCCCCAGCATTTT
TRBD2	TRBV5-6	NA	TRBJ2-7	CASSLRRGGMNEQYF	TGTGCCAGCAGCTTGAGACGGGGAGGGATGAACGAGCAGTACTTC
NA	TRBV5-1	NA	TRBJ2-3	CASSSAWGGRSTDTQYF	TGCGCCAGCAGCTCCGCGTGGGGGGGGCGTAGCACAGATACGCAGTATTTT
TRBD2	TRBV2	NA	TRBJ2-2	CASSEARNRGTSGSGELFF	TGTGCCAGCAGTGAAGCGAGGAACAGGGGGACTAGCGGGTCCGGGGAGCTGTTTTTT
TRBD2	TRBV3-1/TRBV3-2	NA	TRBJ2-1	CASRRAGLAHNEQFF	TGTGCCAGCAGGCGCGCGGGACTAGCGCACAATGAGCAGTTCTTC
TRBD1	TRBV6-6	once	TRBJ2-1	CASMGQGINEQFF	TGTGCCAGCATGGGACAGGGAATAAATGAGCAGTTCTTC
NA	TRBV11-3	NA	TRBJ2-1	CASSLAGAYNEQFF	TGTGCCAGCAGCTTAGCGGGAGCATACAATGAGCAGTTCTTC
TRBD1	TRBV3-1/TRBV3-2	NA	TRBJ1-2	CASSHPARGRSSGYTF	TGTGCCAGCAGCCACCCCGCCAGGGGGCGCAGCTCTGGCTACACCTTC
NA	TRBV24-1	NA	TRBJ2-3	CATSQGGPDTQYF	TGTGCCACCAGTCAGGGAGGCCCAGATACGCAGTATTTT
TRBD1	TRBV5-8	NA	TRBJ1-1	CASSLAYHQGATMNTEAFF	TGTGCCAGCAGCTTGGCATACCATCAGGGGGCAACGATGAACACTGAAGCTTTCTTT
NA	TRBV9	NA	TRBJ2-3	CASSVHQAPIDTQYF	TGTGCCAGCAGCGTACACCAGGCCCCCATAGATACGCAGTATTTT
NA	TRBV5-1	NA	TRBJ2-1	CASSLSDRERDEQFF	TGCGCCAGCAGCTTATCGGACCGGGAGAGGGATGAGCAGTTCTTC
TRBD1	TRBV27	NA	TRBJ2-2	CASRRTGGGTGELFF	TGTGCCAGCAGGCGGACAGGGGGCGGCACCGGGGAGCTGTTTTTT
NA	TRBV6-1	NA	TRBJ2-5	CASSSPGERTQYF	TGTGCCAGCAGTTCCCCTGGGGAGAGAACCCAGTACTTC
TRBD1	TRBV5-1	NA	TRBJ2-4	CAAPRGFPNIQYF	TGCGCCGCCCCCAGGGGGTTCCCCAACATTCAGTACTTC
TRBD1	TRBV7-2	NA	TRBJ2-7	CASSLDRENEQYF	TGTGCCAGCAGCCTGGACAGGGAAAACGAGCAGTACTTC
NA	TRBV11-2	NA	TRBJ2-1	CASSHYRTSSYNEQFF	TGTGCCAGCAGCCACTATCGAACTAGCTCCTACAATGAGCAGTTCTTC
NA	TRBV5-8	NA	TRBJ2-5	CASTTYYETQYF	TGTGCCAGCACTACGTATTACGAGACCCAGTACTTC
TRBD1	TRBV6-5	few	TRBJ1-5	CASRYRGTEPQHF	TGTGCCAGCAGGTACAGGGGAACGGAGCCCCAGCATTTT
NA	TRBV21-1	few	TRBJ2-7	CASSGGDYHYEQYF	TGTGCCAGCAGCGGCGGGGACTACCACTACGAGCAGTACTTC
TRBD2	TRBV7-8	NA	TRBJ2-1	CASGQGSGRGTNEQFF	TGTGCCAGCGGCCAGGGGAGCGGGAGGGGTACCAATGAGCAGTTCTTC
TRBD2	TRBV7-9	few	TRBJ2-5	CASGASGSGETQYF	TGTGCCAGCGGGGCTAGCGGGAGTGGAGAGACCCAGTACTTC
NA	TRBV29-1	NA	TRBJ2-1	CSYTGRPNNEQFF	TGCAGTTATACAGGGCGGCCTAACAATGAGCAGTTCTTC
TRBD2	TRBV29-1	NA	TRBJ2-1	CSVEDPGGAGVGNEQFF	TGCAGCGTTGAAGATCCAGGAGGGGCGGGAGTGGGCAATGAGCAGTTCTTC
NA	TRBV11-2	NA	TRBJ2-7	CASSFLQGHSYEQYF	TGTGCCAGCAGCTTTTTACAGGGCCACTCCTACGAGCAGTACTTC